The next 27 T cell receptor beta chains were all read from a single sample in a study of blood T cell repertoires in COVID-19 (dated by TCRdb to about 2020). To prepare the library, the immunoSEQ multiplex PCR assay was applied. Sourced from immuneACCESS, this table was stored by TCRdb with only in-frame sequences that have V and J called. A share of the clones is absent; for the studies checked, an unresolved V gene accounts for under half, and the remainder has no known explanation. The sample includes hundreds of thousands of clones, with approximately 87% observed a single time. The ten top clones hold roughly 1.6% of the sample. The sequencing sample was made of peripheral blood. The source of these receptors is a woman aged 40 to 49 who had recovered from COVID-19.

This chain joins TRBV5-4 and TRBJ2-1; no definite D call. Between the trimmed V and J ends, which lost 1 base and 3 bases, there was a span of 11 bases. The CDR3 loop spans 15 amino acids. Germline V gene lookup returns CDR1 SGHNT and CDR2 YYREEE (reference sequence). The CDR3 coding sequence is TGTGCCAGCAGCTTGACACCTCTGATCTACAATGAGCAGTTCTTC. It translates to CASSLTPLIYNEQFF.

This chain connects TRBV13 to TRBJ1-2; perhaps TRBD1 as D (6 bases). Trimming pared 5 bases from V and 4 bases from J, leaving 17 bases between. The CDR3 extends over 15 amino acids. Per germline, CDR1 PRHDT and CDR2 FYEKMQ (reference sequence). CDR3 in amino acids: CASSPGRGAGYGYTF. Written as DNA, the CDR3 is TGTGCCAGCAGCCCAGGACGGGGGGCCGGCTATGGCTACACCTTC.

The J gene is TRBJ2-6, the V gene TRBV6-2 or TRBV6-3; D unclear. V was clipped by 5 bases and J by 7 bases, with 6 bases between them. Germline V gene lookup returns CDR1 MNHEY and CDR2 SVGEGT. CDR3 length: 12 amino acids. The CDR3 spells CASSPLANVLTF. The CDR3 DNA reads TGTGCCAGCAGTCCCCTAGCCAACGTCCTGACTTTC.

J is TRBJ1-6 and V is TRBV10-3, with 9 bases lining up with TRBD1. Germline-derived CDR1 and CDR2 are ENHRY and SYGVKD. CDR3 length: 15 amino acids. V gave up 4 bases and J gave up 10 bases; unmatched junction bases: 8. The CDR3 nucleotides read TGTGCCATCAGTGGCACAGGGGGCTGGGGGTCACCCCTCCACTTT. Protein sequence: CAISGTGGWGSPLHF.

The J gene is TRBJ2-7, the V gene TRBV9; TRBD2 aligns across 9 bases. CDR1 SGDLS and CDR2 YYNGEE come from the germline V gene. The CDR3 has 17 residues. J gave up 4 bases and V 4 bases, and 15 bases lay outside the gene matches. Written as DNA, the CDR3 is TGTGCCAGCAGCCCGGGGGGAAACCTAGCGGGGTATTACGAGCAGTACTTC. The encoded protein is CASSPGGNLAGYYEQYF.

The chain joins TRBV7-2 to TRBJ2-5; 9 bases are shared with TRBD2. The germline CDR1 and CDR2 sequences are SGHTA and FQGNSA. J was trimmed by 9 bases and V by 5 bases; bases with no gene match: 10. This CDR3 region has 14 residues. CDR3 region: CASSAGGVARAQYF. The CDR3 DNA sequence: TGTGCCAGCAGCGCGGGGGGGGTGGCCAGGGCCCAGTACTTC.

The J gene is TRBJ1-4, the V gene TRBV9, with 7 nucleotides matching TRBD1. CDR3 length: 15 amino acids. Losses at the gene ends were 3 bases for V and 1 base for J; bases not matched to a gene: 3. Germline values: CDR1 SGDLS, CDR2 YYNGEE. The CDR3 loop is CASSGRDRTNEKLFF. The DNA for the CDR3 is TGTGCCAGCAGCGGCCGGGACAGAACTAATGAAAAACTGTTTTTT.

The J gene is TRBJ2-7, the V gene TRBV29-1; 10 bases line up with TRBD1. Germline V gene sequence: CDR1 SQVTM, CDR2 ANQGSEA. The CDR3 consists of 13 residues. With V trimmed by 3 bases and J by 5 bases, 4 bases remained unmatched. CDR3 residues: CSVEGDRGDEQYF. In nucleotides, the CDR3 is TGCAGCGTTGAGGGGGACAGGGGCGACGAGCAGTACTTC.

The chain employs TRBV6-5 and TRBJ1-2; perhaps TRBD1 as D (6 bases). The CDR3 runs to 12 residues. The germline V gene has CDR1 MNHEY and CDR2 SVGAGI. Deletions cut 8 bases from V and 8 bases from J, with 15 bases between. The CDR3 loop is CASSRSGDGYTF. In DNA, the CDR3 is TGTGCCAGCTCGAGATCAGGGGACGGCTACACCTTC.

This sequence joins TRBV24-1 and TRBJ2-1, with 8 bases lining up with TRBD1. Germline assignment: CDR1 KGHDR and CDR2 SFDVKD. The V segment lost 4 bases and the J segment 5 bases; nucleotides outside the gene matches: 6. This CDR3 has 15 amino acids. CDR3 residues: CATSDPGQEHNEQFF. The CDR3 DNA reads as TGTGCCACCAGTGACCCGGGACAGGAGCACAATGAGCAGTTCTTC.

V gene TRBV4-3 combines with J gene TRBJ2-2; tentatively, D is TRBD1 (6 bases). V lost 1 base and J lost 0, with 12 bases in between. The CDR3 has 17 residues. Germline CDR1 and CDR2: LGHNA and YSLEER. The CDR3 reads CASSQVRAGANTGELFF. CDR3 in DNA: TGCGCCAGCAGCCAAGTTAGGGCAGGGGCGAACACCGGGGAGCTGTTTTTT.

The J gene is TRBJ2-1, the V gene TRBV5-1; D is possibly TRBD1 (5 bases). Germline CDR1 and CDR2: SGHRS and YFSETQ. There are 14 residues in the CDR3. The V and J ends lost 8 bases and 1 base respectively, with 13 bases between them. The CDR3 region has the DNA TGCGCCAGTACGCCAGGGCGATCCTACAATGAGCAGTTCTTC. This sequence encodes CASTPGRSYNEQFF.

The V gene is TRBV21-1, the J gene TRBJ2-5; the table's D call, TRBD1, has no DNA check behind it. TRBV21-1 is an annotated pseudogene. The CDR3 is 18 amino acids. Here the CDR3 DNA reads TGTGCCAGCAGCAAAGTTAAAGTCGCCGACAGGGCCAGGGAGACCCAGTACTTC. Protein: CASSKVKVADRARETQYF.

This chain joins TRBV30 and TRBJ1-2; 8 nucleotides agree with TRBD1. V was clipped by 7 bases and J by 1 base; unmatched bases: 5. This CDR3 is 13 amino acids long. Germline CDR1 and CDR2: GTSNPN and SVGIG (reference sequence). CDR3 region: CAFTGGGNYGYTF. CDR3 bases: TGTGCCTTCACAGGGGGAGGTAACTATGGCTACACCTTC. Combining the CDR3 with reference TRBV30 and TRBJ1-2 gives the whole variable domain SQTIHQWPATLVQPVGSPLSLECTVEGTSNPNLYWYRQAAGRGLQLLFYSVGIGQISSEVPQNLSASRPQDRQFILSSKKLLLSDSGFYLCAFTGGGNYGYTFGSGTRLTVV.

This chain links TRBV19 with TRBJ1-2; D might be TRBD1 (5 bases). The CDR3 consists of 14 residues. CDR1 LNHDA and CDR2 SQIVND come from the germline V gene (reference sequence). Trimming removed 4 bases at V and 3 bases at J, with 12 bases between. The CDR3 sequence is CASSTTGFDYGYTF. The CDR3 nucleotides are TGTGCCAGTAGTACCACAGGATTCGACTATGGCTACACCTTC.

The chain uses TRBV10-3 and TRBJ1-2; TRBD1 is a possible D gene (5 bases). The CDR3 sequence is 16 residues long. The V end was cut by 5 bases, the J end by 2 bases, with 18 bases between. The germline V gene has CDR1 ENHRY and CDR2 SYGVKD. This CDR3 reads CAISILRDGRNYGYTF. The CDR3, as DNA: TGTGCCATCAGTATACTCAGGGATGGGAGGAACTATGGCTACACCTTC.

V and J are TRBV2 and TRBJ1-3; TRBD1 aligns across 7 bases. Per germline, CDR1 SNHLY and CDR2 FYNNEI. Losses at the gene ends were 4 bases for V and 3 bases for J; bases not matched to a gene: 9. The CDR3 is 16 residues long. The DNA for the CDR3 is TGTGCCAGCAGTGGAGACAGGGTCGCATTTGGAAACACCATATATTTT. This codes for CASSGDRVAFGNTIYF.

V is TRBV5-1 and J is TRBJ1-1; D is perhaps TRBD1 (5 bases). V was cut by 2 bases and J by 1 base, with 15 bases left in between. The germline gives CDR1 SGHRS, CDR2 YFSETQ. This CDR3 is built from 16 residues. The CDR3 DNA is TGCGCCAGCAGCTTTTCAGGGAGGGTCGGGAACACTGAAGCTTTCTTT. Its translation is CASSFSGRVGNTEAFF. Full variable domain (remainder filled in from reference TRBV5-1 and TRBJ1-1): KAGVTQTPRYLIKTRGQQVTLSCSPISGHRSVSWYQQTPGQGLQFLFEYFSETQRNKGNFPGRFSGRQFSNSRSEMNVSTLELGDSALYLCASSFSGRVGNTEAFFGQGTRLTVV.

This sequence joins TRBV28 and TRBJ1-2; 7 positions match TRBD1. CDR1 is MDHEN and CDR2 is SYDVKM in the germline V gene. Trimming took 4 bases from V and 3 from J; bases not matched to a gene: 11. This CDR3 has 16 amino acids. The CDR3: CASSSVIGTDDYGYTF. In DNA form, the CDR3 reads TGTGCCAGCAGTTCCGTTATTGGGACAGATGACTATGGCTACACCTTC.

This clone was picked up a small number of times. V is TRBV5-4 and J is TRBJ1-6; the match to TRBD1 covers 8 bases. J gave up 7 bases and V 2 bases, and 5 bases lay outside the gene matches. This CDR3 is 15 amino acids long. CDR1 and CDR2 (germline): SGHNT, YYREEE (reference sequence). CDR3 DNA: TGTGCCAGCAGCTTTGGACAGGGAGGGAATTCACCCCTCCACTTT. Residues: CASSFGQGGNSPLHF. Full variable domain (missing parts from reference TRBV5-4 and TRBJ1-6): ETGVTQSPTHLIKTRGQQVTLRCSSQSGHNTVSWYQQALGQGPQFIFQYYREEENGRGNFPPRFSGLQFPNYSSELNVNALELDDSALYLCASSFGQGGNSPLHFGNGTRLTVT.

The chain is built from TRBV7-6 and TRBJ1-3, with D maybe TRBD1 (5 bases). Trimming pared 5 bases from V and 0 bases from J, leaving 17 bases between. The germline V gene encodes CDR1 SGHVS and CDR2 FNYEAQ. This CDR3 has 17 amino acids. CDR3 region: CASSPRQRANSGNTIYF. The CDR3 coding sequence is TGTGCCAGCAGCCCCCGACAGCGAGCTAACTCTGGAAACACCATATATTTT.

V usage is TRBV20-1 and J usage is TRBJ2-5, with D maybe TRBD1 (5 bases). V lost 3 bases, J lost 5 bases, and 13 bases lay in between. Germline assignment: CDR1 DFQATT and CDR2 SNEGSKA (reference sequence). CDR3 length equals 13 residues. The CDR3 here is CSASPTQGETQYF. The CDR3 DNA reads as TGCAGTGCTAGTCCCACCCAGGGTGAGACCCAGTACTTC.

This clone was counted a single time. This chain uses TRBV5-4 with TRBJ1-1; the match to TRBD1 covers 7 bases. This CDR3 comprises 16 residues. V shed 0 bases and J 6 bases; nucleotides not matched to a gene: 11. Germline loops: CDR1 SGHNT, CDR2 YYREEE (reference sequence). The DNA of the CDR3 is TGTGCCAGCAGCTTGGAACACCGACAGGGTTTGGCTGAAGCTTTCTTT. As protein: CASSLEHRQGLAEAFF.

The chain recombines TRBV15 with TRBJ2-5, with a weak D call TRBD2 (7 bases). The V end was cut by 3 bases, the J end by 2 bases, with 16 bases between. CDR1 and CDR2 (germline): LNHNV, YYDKDF (reference sequence). CDR3 length: 16 amino acids. The CDR3 DNA follows: TGTGCCACCAGCAGGGGGGGGCGGGGACGACAAGAGACCCAGTACTTC. This sequence encodes CATSRGGRGRQETQYF.

The CDR3 DNA follows: TGTGCCAGCAGTCCCCGGGTCCCCAATGAGCAGTTCTTC. Protein sequence: CASSPRVPNEQFF. V and J are TRBV6-2 or TRBV6-3 and TRBJ2-1, with D uncertain. In germline, CDR1 is MNHEY, CDR2 SVGEGT. The V gene lost 5 bases and the J gene lost 6 bases, with 11 bases spanning the gap. This CDR3 has 13 amino acids.

The gene calls are TRBV11-2 and TRBJ2-2, with a tentative D call TRBD1 (6 bases). The CDR3 covers 14 residues. The germline V gene has CDR1 SGHAT and CDR2 FQNNGV. V was cut by 4 bases and J by 6 bases, with 12 bases left in between. Here the CDR3 DNA reads TGTGCCAGCAGCTCTCCCAGGGGAGCCGGGGAGCTGTTTTTT. Its protein product is CASSSPRGAGELFF.

This chain uses TRBV27 with TRBJ2-2, with a tentative D call TRBD2 (5 bases). The germline V gene encodes CDR1 MNHEY and CDR2 SMNVEV (reference sequence). The length of the CDR3 is 17 residues. Trimming shortened V by 1 base and J by 3 bases, and 15 bases separated the two germline ends. DNA of the CDR3: TGTGCCAGCAGTTTATTTCCCGGGGTTCTAGACACCGGGGAGCTGTTTTTT. Translation gives CASSLFPGVLDTGELFF.